This T cell receptor (beta chain) was recovered during a study of blood T cell repertoires in COVID-19. Study information: Some COVID-19 samples were acute and others convalescent; all came from the United States, Italy and Spain. PBMCs, B-cell-depleted T cells, or T cells were the source of the cDNA or gDNA that made up the material.

The V gene's germline CDR1 is SGHTA and CDR2 FQGTGA. The V segment lost 3 bases and the J segment 8 bases; nucleotides outside the gene matches: 3. This CDR3 has 13 amino acids. In the original workflow: Amplification from reference gene primers served as the basis for estimated nucleated cell counts. The table came from immunoSEQ multiplex PCR; TCRdb's copy has only in-frame clones and leaves some out. For V, J and clone size, that table is used; D and trimming come from the DNA. The sample has about 180,000 clones; about 86% are singletons. Sequencing used peripheral blood. This chain uses TRBV7-3 with TRBJ1-4; 7 bases align to TRBD1. The TCR sequence derives from a man aged 50-59 years with active or convalescent COVID-19. CDR3 residues: CASSLAQGEKLFF. CDR3 sequence (DNA): TGTGCCAGCAGCTTGGCACAGGGGGAAAAACTGTTTTTT.